This T cell receptor (beta chain) emerged from a study of blood T cell repertoires in COVID-19. This clone was recorded only once. As handled by the study authors: Estimates of nucleated cell counts were drawn from the amplification of reference gene primers. Method: immunoSEQ multiplex PCR; TCRdb's copy keeps in-frame clones and lacks some. The DNA gave D and trimming, while V, J and clone size come from that table. Here the sample spans under 500,000 clones, 80% to 90% being singletons. Looked up from germline, CDR1 is LGHDT and CDR2 is YNNKEL (reference sequence). This CDR3 has 16 amino acids. Trimming pared 0 bases from V and 2 bases from J, leaving 14 bases between.

The clonotype comes from a woman in her thirties with acute or convalescent COVID-19. This rearrangement joins TRBV3-1 (or the pseudogene TRBV3-2) to TRBJ2-7; unclear D gene. Sequencing input: peripheral blood. Here the CDR3 reads CASSQDRVPRPYEQYF. The CDR3 DNA sequence: TGTGCCAGCAGCCAAGATCGGGTCCCCAGACCCTACGAGCAGTACTTC.